This T cell receptor (beta chain) was identified in a study of blood T cells in healthy people across ages (dated by TCRdb to between 2015 and 2016). Study-wide context: In model experiments, roughly one uniquely barcoded TCR beta cDNA molecule per two T cells was captured by template switching. To avoid experimental bias, donors of different ages were distributed randomly across sequencing lanes. Using deep sequencing normalized with unique cDNA molecular identifiers, the study measured how TCR beta repertoire diversity changes with age. For two donors (one aged 18 to 30 and one aged 80 or older), the study analyzed two additional independent replicas of 1 million unique cDNA reads from the same blood draw. Donors were grouped into four age groups: young (average about 15 years), middle-aged (39), aged (around 56) and long-lived (approximately 75).

The CDR3 measures 13 amino acids from cysteine to phenylalanine. Kept here is only the CDR3 DNA, which spans 39 bases and is read in frame from base 1. V sheds 7 bases and J sheds 4 bases, leaving 14 bases between their ends. According to the germline V gene, CDR1 reads SQVTM and CDR2 reads ANQGSEA. Receptor libraries were prepared by 5' RACE. The sequencer was an Illumina HiSeq 2500. A second about 7 to 11 cycle PCR used a sample-barcoded 5' primer and a J-beta primer mix. Each TCR beta cDNA molecule received a unique molecular identifier from a template-switch 5' adaptor carrying 12 random nucleotides. Each sample yielded at least 2.5 million CDR3-containing paired-end reads. The Mint cDNA synthesis kit, primed by a TRBC-specific oligonucleotide, was used to synthesize first-strand cDNA from all RNA. Following uracil-DNA glycosylase treatment, a first 18-cycle PCR with universal primers M1SS and BC2_uni_R was performed on all cDNA. From the authors' description of their analysis: Normalization of each sample was performed by random selection of 1 million high-quality reads, each carrying a distinct molecular identifier. Instead of being binned into consensus sequences, reads that shared molecular identifiers were thrown out. CDR3 identification, clonotype clustering and error correction used MiTCR with a Q25 quality threshold and the strictest error-elimination algorithm. A nonparametric unseen species model with Euler transformation was used to estimate lower-bound total TCR beta diversity. Using fastp trimming at Q25 and MiXCR clonotype assembly, TCRdb reanalyzed the public sequencing data and kept in-frame beta chains. Rows matching on CDR3 protein sequence are summarized as one entry with the most common DNA and genes. In this record, the V and J calls reflect TCRdb's handling and not the investigators' own analysis. The sample table lists about 970,000 distinct CDR3 sequences, around 54% of them with a count of one. Around a fifth of the sample rests with the top ten.

Details on this clonotype: Its cognate antigen has yet to be identified. No per-base quality is available; no much larger clone lies one base away.

Donors were 39 systemically healthy Caucasian individuals from Russia aged 6 to 90 years. Ten milliliters of peripheral blood were drawn from each donor into EDTA-treated Vacutainer tubes. Ficoll-Paque density-gradient centrifugation was used to isolate PBMCs, with at least 7 million per sample. Total RNA was extracted from PBMCs with Trizol reagent, with at least 6 micrograms obtained per sample. The percentages of naive CD45RAhigh/CD27high T cells were determined by flow cytometry on a PBMC aliquot from every donor. Study-level results and caveats: The percentage of naive T cells measured by flow cytometry correlated strongly with observed TCR beta diversity. As age increased, observed TCR beta diversity per million T cells dropped in a roughly linear way, and a significant reduction was already evident by age roughly 36. Bulk unsorted PBMC profiling prevented conclusive comparison of naive and antigen-experienced compartments. The long-lived group showed more naive CD4+ T cells, fewer expanded clones and increased TCR diversity than the aged group, suggesting age selection. Estimates of total diversity based on one million sequenced T cells were considered lower bounds and underestimates. Because the CMV infection status of the donors was unknown, age-related changes in expanded clonotypes may potentially have been confounded.

The chain employs TRBV29-1 and TRBJ2-1; TRBD1 is possibly the D segment (5 matching bases). Sequenced input: blood. The clonotype was recovered from a woman aged 55-70 years in good health. The sequenced DNA: TGCAGCGCCCAGGGTGAAGGGTACAATGAGCAGTTCTTC. It translates as CSAQGEGYNEQFF.